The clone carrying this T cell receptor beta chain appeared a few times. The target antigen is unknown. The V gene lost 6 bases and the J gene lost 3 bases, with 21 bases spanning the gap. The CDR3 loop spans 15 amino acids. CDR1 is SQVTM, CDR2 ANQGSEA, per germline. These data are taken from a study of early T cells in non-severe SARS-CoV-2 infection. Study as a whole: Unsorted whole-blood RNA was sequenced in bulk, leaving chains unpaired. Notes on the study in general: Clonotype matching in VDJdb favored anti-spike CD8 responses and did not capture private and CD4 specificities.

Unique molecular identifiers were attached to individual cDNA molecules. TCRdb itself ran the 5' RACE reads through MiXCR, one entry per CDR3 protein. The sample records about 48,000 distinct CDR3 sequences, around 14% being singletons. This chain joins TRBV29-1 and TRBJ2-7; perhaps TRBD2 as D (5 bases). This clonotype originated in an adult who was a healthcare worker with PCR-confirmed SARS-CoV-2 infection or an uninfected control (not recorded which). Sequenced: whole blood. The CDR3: CSVLGRIDPNYEQYF. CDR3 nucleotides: TGCAGCGTCCTTGGGAGAATCGACCCTAACTACGAGCAGTACTTC.